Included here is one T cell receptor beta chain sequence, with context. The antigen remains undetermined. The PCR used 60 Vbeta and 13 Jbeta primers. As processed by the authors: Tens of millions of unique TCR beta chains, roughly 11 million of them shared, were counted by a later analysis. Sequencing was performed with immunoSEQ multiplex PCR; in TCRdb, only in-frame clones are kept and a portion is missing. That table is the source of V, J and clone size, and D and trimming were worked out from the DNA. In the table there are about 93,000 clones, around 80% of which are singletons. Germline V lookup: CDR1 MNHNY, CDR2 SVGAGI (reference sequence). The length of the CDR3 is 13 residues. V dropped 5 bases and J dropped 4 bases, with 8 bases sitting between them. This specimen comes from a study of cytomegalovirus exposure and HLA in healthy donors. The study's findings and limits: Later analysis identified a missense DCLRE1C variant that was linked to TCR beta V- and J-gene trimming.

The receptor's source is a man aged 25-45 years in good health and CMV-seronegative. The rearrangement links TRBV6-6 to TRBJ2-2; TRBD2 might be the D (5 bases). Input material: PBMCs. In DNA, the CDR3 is TGTGCCAGCAGTGTGGCGGGCACCGGGGAGCTGTTTTTT. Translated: CASSVAGTGELFF.